The 23 T cell receptor beta chains given below trace back to one sample, sequenced in a study of response to subunit inactivated influenza vaccine. TCRdb independently ran MiXCR on the RT-PCR reads; one entry per CDR3 protein. The data contain roughly 630,000 distinct CDR3 sequences, about 14% of them seen just once; the ten biggest clones take up less than 9%. The source material was PBMCs from blood, sampled approximately 15 days before vaccination. The receptors here all came from a man aged 45-60 years who received an inactivated influenza vaccine.

The chain combines TRBV6-2 or TRBV6-3 with TRBJ2-7; a weak D match, TRBD2 (6 bases). Per germline, CDR1 MNHEY and CDR2 SVGEGT. CDR3 length: 15 residues. Trimming left V 7 bases short and J 0 bases short, with 16 bases between. The CDR3 here is CASTPSAGNSYEQYF. CDR3 DNA: TGTGCCAGCACCCCCAGCGCGGGGAACTCCTACGAGCAGTACTTC.

V and J are TRBV7-6 and TRBJ2-7, with 10 bases aligning to TRBD1. The length of the CDR3 is 14 residues. V lost 5 bases and J lost 5; bases outside the gene matches: 6. The V gene's germline CDR1 is SGHVS and CDR2 FNYEAQ. The CDR3 reads CASSPSTGGDEQYF. CDR3 DNA sequence: TGTGCCAGCAGCCCCTCGACAGGGGGCGACGAGCAGTACTTC.

Here the CDR3 reads CASSRIGGSGGSYNEQFF. The CDR3 region has the DNA TGTGCCAGCAGCCGGATTGGAGGTAGCGGGGGTTCCTACAATGAGCAGTTCTTC. The chain carries TRBV11-2 and TRBJ2-1; TRBD2 aligns across 9 bases. V lost 5 bases and J lost 1; bases outside the gene matches: 12. Germline V gives CDR1 SGHAT, CDR2 FQNNGV. The CDR3 is 18 residues long.

To note about this clonotype: The germline gene is not matched at one end of the junction; a read error may be the cause. V usage is TRBV20-1 and J usage is TRBJ2-7, with D tentatively TRBD2 (5 bases). Per germline, CDR1 DFQATT and CDR2 SNEGSKA (reference sequence). This CDR3 has 14 residues. CDR3 nucleotide sequence: TGCACTGCTAGGAGGCAGCGGAACTCCTACGAGCAGTACTTC. Protein product: CTARRQRNSYEQYF.

This clonotype was seen a handful of times. The chain uses TRBV4-1 and TRBJ2-1, with TRBD2 identical over 8 bases. The CDR3 extends over 16 amino acids. In germline, CDR1 is MGHRA, CDR2 YSYEKL. Trimming at V came to 0 bases and at J to 2 bases, leaving 3 bases not matched to a gene. The CDR3 is CASSQELAGPYNEQFF. The DNA of the CDR3 is TGCGCCAGCAGCCAAGAGCTAGCGGGCCCCTACAATGAGCAGTTCTTC.

This clonotype was found a few times. The chain recombines TRBV6-2 or TRBV6-3 with TRBJ2-2, with 9 bases fitting TRBD2. The CDR3 is 16 amino acids. CDR1 MNHEY and CDR2 SVGEGT come from the germline V gene. The ends lost 6 bases at V and 8 bases at J; junction bases unmatched: 13. This chain's CDR3 is CASRRTTSGFYGELFF. The CDR3, as DNA: TGTGCCAGCAGACGTACGACTAGCGGATTCTATGGGGAGCTGTTTTTT.

This clonotype was observed a few times. The chain uses TRBV9 and TRBJ2-5; D unresolved. Trimming removed 3 bases from V and 3 bases from J, with 6 bases in between. Germline V gene data show CDR1 as SGDLS and CDR2 as YYNGEE. CDR3 length: 12 amino acids. CDR3 nucleotide sequence: TGTGCCAGCAGCGGGGTAAAAGAGACCCAGTACTTC. The encoded protein is CASSGVKETQYF.

A few counts support this clonotype. The chain couples TRBV12-3 or TRBV12-4 to TRBJ2-7, with 10 positions matching TRBD1. The CDR3 runs 17 residues. V trimming: 5 bases; J trimming: 3 bases; junction bases outside the gene matches: 13. The CDR3 DNA follows: TGTGCCAGCAGTATGGCGAAGGGACAGGGGCCCCACTACGAGCAGTACTTC. Translating gives CASSMAKGQGPHYEQYF.

This clonotype has ten or more counts. CDR3 sequence reads: CSARMGRAGGANEQFF. The DNA for the CDR3 is TGCAGTGCTAGGATGGGACGGGCGGGAGGAGCAAATGAGCAGTTCTTC. The rearrangement joins TRBV20-1 to TRBJ2-1; 8 positions match TRBD2. The CDR3 runs 16 residues. V dropped 3 bases and J dropped 7; count of bases not matched to a gene: 14. Per the germline V gene, CDR1 is DFQATT and CDR2 is SNEGSKA (reference sequence).

V usage is TRBV3-1 and J usage is TRBJ2-1, with 14 bases lining up with TRBD2. Trimming at V came to 4 bases and at J to 6 bases, leaving 5 bases not matched to a gene. Germline lookup yields CDR1 LGHDT and CDR2 YNNKEL (reference sequence). The CDR3 contains 16 residues. The CDR3, as DNA: TGTGCCAGCAGCCCAGCGGGACTAGCGGGAGCCAATGAGCAGTTCTTC. Translation: CASSPAGLAGANEQFF.

The chain combines TRBV5-1 with TRBJ1-1; 8 bases align to TRBD1. The CDR3 is made up of 15 amino acids. Trimming removed 1 base from V and 0 bases from J; junction bases left unmatched: 2. Germline V gene data show CDR1 as SGHRS and CDR2 as YFSETQ. The CDR3 spells CASSLTRGLNTEAFF. In nucleotides, the CDR3 is TGCGCCAGCAGCTTGACCAGGGGGCTGAACACTGAAGCTTTCTTT.

This clonotype was found many times. The rearrangement uses TRBV7-2 and TRBJ2-1; 11 nucleotides align to TRBD1. The V gene end was trimmed by 5 bases and the J gene end by 8 bases; junction bases not matched to a gene: 8. This CDR3 has 15 residues. Germline CDR1 is SGHTA and CDR2 is FQGNSA. The CDR3 spells CASSRRTGGGDEQFF. CDR3 coding DNA: TGTGCCAGCAGCAGAAGGACAGGGGGCGGCGATGAGCAGTTCTTC.

The chain uses TRBV12-3 or TRBV12-4 and TRBJ2-1; 7 bases align to TRBD1. The length of the CDR3 is 15 residues. J gave up 9 bases and V 6 bases, and 14 bases lay outside the gene matches. The CDR3 loop is CASRPDGTEVGEQFF. The CDR3 DNA sequence: TGTGCCAGCAGACCCGACGGGACAGAGGTCGGTGAGCAGTTCTTC.

In its sample, this clonotype was seen many times. CDR3 loop: CSVVRIGVGYF. The CDR3 nucleotides are TGCAGCGTTGTAAGAATTGGAGTAGGGTATTTT. The chain combines TRBV29-1 with TRBJ2-3; D is unresolved. Germline V gene lookup returns CDR1 SQVTM and CDR2 ANQGSEA. This CDR3 spans 11 amino acids. The V and J ends lost 4 bases and 14 bases respectively, with 16 bases between them.

This chain links TRBV5-1 with TRBJ2-1; 12 bases align to TRBD1. Germline values: CDR1 SGHRS, CDR2 YFSETQ. The junction had 5 bases not matched to a gene; V was cut back by 3 bases and J by 7 bases. The CDR3 has 15 amino acids. CDR3 region: CASSSGQGALNEQFF. The DNA of the CDR3 is TGCGCCAGCAGCTCGGGACAGGGGGCACTGAATGAGCAGTTCTTC.

This clonotype was seen more than once but under ten times. It is likely a read error, because the conserved phenylalanine at the end of the CDR3 is missing. The DNA is omitted, as the CDR3 cannot be located on it reliably, and the CDR3 follows TCRdb's listing. The chain is built from TRBV19 and TRBJ2-3; the table's D call, TRBD1, was not checked against the DNA. Ends included, the CDR3 has 8 residues. Germline assignment: CDR1 LNHDA and CDR2 SQIVND (reference sequence). The CDR3 here is CANPGAGQ.

To note about this clonotype: Germline and junction disagree at one end, which may indicate a read error. The chain employs TRBV3-1 and TRBJ1-1, with D possibly being TRBD1 (5 bases). This CDR3 is built from 11 residues. CDR1 LGHDT and CDR2 YNNKEL come from the germline V gene (reference sequence). CDR3 protein: CASSQGGEAYF. The CDR3 region has the DNA TGTGCCAGCAGCCAAGGAGGGGAAGCTTACTTT. Full variable domain (outside the CDR3, taken from reference TRBV3-1 and TRBJ1-1): DTAVSQTPKYLVTQMGNDKSIKCEQNLGHDTMYWYKQDSKKFLKIMFSYNNKELIINETVPNRFSPKSPDKAHLNLHINSLELGDSAVYFCASSQGGEAYFGQGTRLTVV.

This clonotype came up a few times. The chain joins TRBV27 to TRBJ2-3; TRBD2 matches 11 bases. V shed 5 bases, J shed 0 bases, and the junction held 4 bases outside the gene matches. The CDR3 has 16 amino acids. CDR1 is MNHEY, CDR2 SMNVEV, per germline (reference sequence). CDR3 region: CASSLLAGDSTDTQYF. For the CDR3, the DNA is TGTGCCAGCAGTCTACTAGCGGGGGATAGCACAGATACGCAGTATTTT.

The chain employs TRBV4-3 and TRBJ2-1; TRBD2 aligns across 7 bases. Trimming removed 0 bases from V and 15 bases from J; junction bases left unmatched: 11. The length of the CDR3 is 14 residues. CDR1 and CDR2 from the germline V gene are LGHNA and YSLEER. The CDR3 nucleotides are TGCGCCAGCAGCCAAGATTCGGGACTATCCCCCCCGTTCTTC. Translation: CASSQDSGLSPPFF.

In this sample, this clonotype turned up a few times. DNA of the CDR3: TGCGCCAGCAGCATGGACAGGGGGAATGAGCAGTTCTTC. Its translation is CASSMDRGNEQFF. This chain connects TRBV5-1 to TRBJ2-1, with 10 bases identical to TRBD1. Per the germline V gene, CDR1 is SGHRS and CDR2 is YFSETQ. J lost 7 bases, V lost 4 bases, and 2 bases had no gene match. This CDR3 has 13 amino acids.

In this sample, this clonotype turned up many times. The J gene is TRBJ2-1, the V gene TRBV29-1, with 9 positions matching TRBD1. The CDR3 is made up of 15 amino acids. V lost 6 bases, J lost 2 bases, and 8 bases stayed unmatched. Per the germline V gene, CDR1 is SQVTM and CDR2 is ANQGSEA. The CDR3 nucleotides read TGCAGCGTGGACCGTAGGGACAGGGCCTACAATGAGCAGTTCTTC. Its translation is CSVDRRDRAYNEQFF.

The V gene is TRBV20-1, the J gene TRBJ2-7, with D tentatively TRBD1 (7 bases). The V and J ends lost 6 bases and 6 bases respectively, with 21 bases between them. Germline loops: CDR1 DFQATT, CDR2 SNEGSKA (reference sequence). This CDR3 spans 14 amino acids. Here the CDR3 DNA reads TGCAGTGCGAAGGAGACAGGGACTGTTCGCGAGCAGTACTTC. This translates into CSAKETGTVREQYF.

The CDR3 loop reads CASRPRDRLTEAFF. CDR3 in DNA: TGTGCCAGCAGGCCTCGGGACAGACTCACTGAAGCTTTCTTT. This chain joins TRBV12-3 or TRBV12-4 and TRBJ1-1; TRBD1 agrees at 7 bases. The CDR3 is 14 amino acids. The J segment lost 4 bases and the V segment lost 6 bases, leaving 8 bases of the junction unmatched.